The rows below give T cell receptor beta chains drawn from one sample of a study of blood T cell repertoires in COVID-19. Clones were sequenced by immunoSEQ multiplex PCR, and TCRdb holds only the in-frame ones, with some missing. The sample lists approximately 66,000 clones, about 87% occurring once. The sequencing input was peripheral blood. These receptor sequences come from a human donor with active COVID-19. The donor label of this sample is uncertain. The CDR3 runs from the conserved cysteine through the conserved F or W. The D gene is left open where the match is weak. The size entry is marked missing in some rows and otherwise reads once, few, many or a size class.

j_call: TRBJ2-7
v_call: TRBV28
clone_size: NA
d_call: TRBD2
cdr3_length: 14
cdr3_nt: TGTGCCACCACACAGGCGGGAGCATCATACGAGCAGTACTTC
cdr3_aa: CATTQAGASYEQYF

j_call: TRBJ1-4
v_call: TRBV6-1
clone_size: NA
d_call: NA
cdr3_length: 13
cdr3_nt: TGTGCCAGCAGTGAACAAGGGGCAGGCCAACTGTTTTTT
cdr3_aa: CASSEQGAGQLFF

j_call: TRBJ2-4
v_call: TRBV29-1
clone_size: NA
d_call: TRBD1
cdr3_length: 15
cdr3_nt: TGCAGCGTCCTCCAGGGGGCCAAAGCCAAAAACATTCAGTACTTC
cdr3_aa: CSVLQGAKAKNIQYF

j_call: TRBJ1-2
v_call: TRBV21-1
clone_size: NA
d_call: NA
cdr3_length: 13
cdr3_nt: TGTGCCAGCAGCATCCGGGACAGGGTTGGCTACACCTTC
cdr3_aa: CASSIRDRVGYTF

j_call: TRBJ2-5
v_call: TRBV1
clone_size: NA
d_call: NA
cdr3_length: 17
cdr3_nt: TGCACCAGCAGCCAAGAAGTACTAGCGGTACTCCAAGAGACCCAGTACTTC
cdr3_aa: CTSSQEVLAVLQETQYF

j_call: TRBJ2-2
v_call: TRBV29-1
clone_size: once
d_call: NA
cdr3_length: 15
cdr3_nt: TGCAGCGCTGGGTTGGGGCGGGGGAACACCGGGGAGCTGTTTTTT
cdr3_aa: CSAGLGRGNTGELFF

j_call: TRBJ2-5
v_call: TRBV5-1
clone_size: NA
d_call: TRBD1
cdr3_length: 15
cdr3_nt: TGCGCCAGCAACGCCAGGGGGTCCTACCAAGAGACCCAGTACTTC
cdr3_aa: CASNARGSYQETQYF

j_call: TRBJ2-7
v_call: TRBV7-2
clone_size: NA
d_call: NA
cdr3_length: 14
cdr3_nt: TGTGCCAGCAGCCCCCGCGGGTATGGTTTCGAGCAGTACTTC
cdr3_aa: CASSPRGYGFEQYF

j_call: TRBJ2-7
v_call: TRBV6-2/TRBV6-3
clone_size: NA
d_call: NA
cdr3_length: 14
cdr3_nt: TGTGCCAGCAGATACTCAGGGGTGCTCTACGAGCAGTACTTC
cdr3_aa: CASRYSGVLYEQYF

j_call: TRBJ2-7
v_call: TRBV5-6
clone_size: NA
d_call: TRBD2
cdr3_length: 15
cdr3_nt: TGTGCCAGCAGCTTGGGAGCGGGAGGGCTCTACGAGCAGTACTTC
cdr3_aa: CASSLGAGGLYEQYF

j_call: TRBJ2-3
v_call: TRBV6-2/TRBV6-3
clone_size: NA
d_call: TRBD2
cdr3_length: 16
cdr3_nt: TGTGCCAGCAGTTGGCCGGGACTAGCGGGCCCAGATACGCAGTATTTT
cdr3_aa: CASSWPGLAGPDTQYF

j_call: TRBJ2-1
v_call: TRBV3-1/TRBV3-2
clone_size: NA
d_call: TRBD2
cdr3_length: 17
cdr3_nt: TGTGCCAGCAGCCCACCGACCTTAGCGGGGGGTGACAATGAGCAGTTCTTC
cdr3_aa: CASSPPTLAGGDNEQFF

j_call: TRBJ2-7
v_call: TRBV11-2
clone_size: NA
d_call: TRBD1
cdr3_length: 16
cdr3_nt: TGTGCCAGCAGGCAACCGGGACAGGGTTCATCCTACGAGCAGTACTTC
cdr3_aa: CASRQPGQGSSYEQYF

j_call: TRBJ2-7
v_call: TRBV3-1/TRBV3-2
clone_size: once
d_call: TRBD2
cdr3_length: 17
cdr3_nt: TGTGCCAGCAGCCAAGACGGAGCGGGAGAAAGCTCCTACGAGCAGTACTTC
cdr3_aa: CASSQDGAGESSYEQYF

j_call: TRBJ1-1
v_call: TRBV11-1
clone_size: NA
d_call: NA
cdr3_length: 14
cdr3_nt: TGTGCCAGCAGCTTTTCTGGCATCAACACTGAAGCTTTCTTT
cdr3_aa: CASSFSGINTEAFF

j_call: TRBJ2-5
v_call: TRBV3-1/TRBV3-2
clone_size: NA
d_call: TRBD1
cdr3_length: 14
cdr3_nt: TGTGCCAGCAGCCAAGAAACAGGGGAAGAGACCCAGTACTTC
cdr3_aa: CASSQETGEETQYF

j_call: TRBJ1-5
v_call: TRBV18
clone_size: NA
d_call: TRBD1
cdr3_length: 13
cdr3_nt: TGTGCCAGCTCCCCAGGGGGGGATCAGCCCCAGCATTTT
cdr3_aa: CASSPGGDQPQHF

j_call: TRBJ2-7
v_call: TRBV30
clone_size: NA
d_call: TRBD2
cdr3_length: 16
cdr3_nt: TGTGCCTCGGGACTAGCGGGGTTTTCCTCCTCCTACGAGCAGTACTTC
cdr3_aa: CASGLAGFSSSYEQYF

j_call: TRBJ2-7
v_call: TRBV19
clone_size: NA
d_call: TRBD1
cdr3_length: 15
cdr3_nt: TGTGCCAGTAGTCCTACAGGGGACATGATATACGAGCAGTACTTC
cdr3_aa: CASSPTGDMIYEQYF

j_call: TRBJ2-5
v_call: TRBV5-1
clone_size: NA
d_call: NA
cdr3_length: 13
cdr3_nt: TGCGCCAGCAGCCCGGGAGTCCAAGAGACCCAGTACTTC
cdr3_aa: CASSPGVQETQYF

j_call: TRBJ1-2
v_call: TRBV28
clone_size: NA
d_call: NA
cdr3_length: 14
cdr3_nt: TGTGCCAGCAGTTGGGGGCAGGGTGGCTATGGCTACACCTTC
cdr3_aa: CASSWGQGGYGYTF

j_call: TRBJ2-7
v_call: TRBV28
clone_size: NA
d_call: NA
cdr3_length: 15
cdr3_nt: TGTGCCAGCAGTTTAGTGCAAAAAGAGGCCTACGAGCAGTACTTC
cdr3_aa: CASSLVQKEAYEQYF

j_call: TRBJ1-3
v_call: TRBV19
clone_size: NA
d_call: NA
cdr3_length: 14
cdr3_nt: TGTGCCAGTTCCCGGGACTTAGCTGGAAACACCATATATTTT
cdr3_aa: CASSRDLAGNTIYF

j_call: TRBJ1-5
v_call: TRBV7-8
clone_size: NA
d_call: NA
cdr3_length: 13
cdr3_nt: TGTGCCAGCAGCTTAAAGACAGATCAGCCCCAGCATTTT
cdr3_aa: CASSLKTDQPQHF